This entry lists 5 T cell receptor beta chains sequenced from one sample in a study of low-dose radiotherapy and immunotherapy resistance in tumors. As to time point: before trial treatment. Priming of first-strand cDNA relied on TRAV- and TRBV-specific primers (covering alpha and beta chains). A constant-region primer paired with the V-primer adapter amplified TCRs over 20 PCR cycles. MiXCR, applied by TCRdb to the reads, yields one record per CDR3 protein. The profile shows approximately 89,000 distinct CDR3 sequences, 18% of them singletons. The source material was PBMCs, sampled before treatment. The receptor set was obtained from a male donor with prostate cancer.

This clonotype has a count of ten or more. The V and J genes are TRBV6-6 and TRBJ2-1, with TRBD2 matching 7 bases. The trim removed 10 bases at V and 7 bases at J, leaving 10 bases unmatched. The CDR3 length is 13 residues. The V gene's germline CDR1 is MNHNY and CDR2 SVGAGI (reference sequence). The CDR3 loop reads CATKGGSDNEQFF. CDR3 coding DNA: TGTGCCACCAAGGGCGGGAGTGATAATGAGCAGTTCTTC.

This clonotype was picked up many times. This likely traces to a read error, being one base from a far larger clone. This chain connects TRBV7-2 to TRBJ2-1; TRBD1 matches at 11 bases. CDR1 is SGHTA, CDR2 FQGNSA, per germline. This CDR3 comprises 15 residues. Trimming removed 4 bases from V and 10 bases from J; junction bases left unmatched: 9. The CDR3, as DNA: TGTGCCAGCAGCTCTAGGACAGGGGGCGTTTACGAGCAGTTCTTC. Protein: CASSSRTGGVYEQFF.

V usage is TRBV5-1 and J usage is TRBJ1-5; D is possibly TRBD1 (6 bases). Trimming removed 4 bases at V and 3 bases at J, with 11 bases between. CDR1 is SGHRS, CDR2 YFSETQ, per germline. This CDR3 is 14 amino acids long. The CDR3 DNA reads TGCGCCAGCAGCCCGGACAGTGTCAATCAGCCCCAGCATTTT. Translation: CASSPDSVNQPQHF.

This clonotype was seen a few times. The rearrangement joins TRBV7-9 to TRBJ2-3; 7 nucleotides agree with TRBD2. The J segment lost 4 bases and the V segment lost 6 bases, leaving 1 base of the junction unmatched. The CDR3 runs to 12 residues. Germline lookup yields CDR1 SEHNR and CDR2 FQNEAQ (reference sequence). The CDR3 reads CASRGLADTQYF. The CDR3 DNA sequence: TGTGCCAGCAGAGGACTAGCAGATACGCAGTATTTT.

This clonotype came up a few times. J is TRBJ2-2 and V is TRBV20-1; 7 bases agree with TRBD2. Germline V gene data show CDR1 as DFQATT and CDR2 as SNEGSKA (reference sequence). V gave up 5 bases and J gave up 3 bases; unmatched junction bases: 3. This CDR3 region has 13 residues. The DNA for the CDR3 is TGCAGTGCTGCCCGGGGGGACACCGGGGAGCTGTTTTTT. Its protein is CSAARGDTGELFF.